This T cell receptor beta chain was documented in a study of early T cells in non-severe SARS-CoV-2 infection. Across the study: Bulk RNA taken from unsorted whole blood was sequenced, leaving chains unpaired.

From the 5' RACE reads, TCRdb called clonotypes with MiXCR, one entry per CDR3 protein. Among some 29,000 distinct CDR3 sequences, roughly 5% were seen once, and the ten largest hold about 6.5%. V gave up 6 bases and J gave up 6 bases; unmatched junction bases: 12. Looked up from germline, CDR1 is MNHNS and CDR2 is SASEGT. CDR3 length equals 16 residues. This clonotype occurred once. Sequencing used whole blood. This receptor was taken from an adult who was a healthcare worker with PCR-confirmed SARS-CoV-2 infection or an uninfected control (not recorded which). V and J are TRBV6-1 and TRBJ2-1, with 9 bases identical to TRBD2. The CDR3 spells CASSRGHSGSGNEQFF. The CDR3 bases are TGTGCCAGCAGCCGCGGCCATAGCGGGAGTGGCAATGAGCAGTTCTTC.